This T cell receptor beta chain comes out of a study of patients and donors after allogeneic stem cell transplantation. TCRdb used MiXCR to reprocess the RT-PCR reads, holding one entry per CDR3 protein. Of about a million distinct CDR3 sequences listed, roughly 18% are singletons. CDR1 is MNHNS, CDR2 SASEGT, per germline. The CDR3 totals 14 residues. For this clonotype: An end of the junction differs from the germline gene, which may be a read error.

The V call is TRBV6-1, the J call TRBJ2-3; the match to TRBD2 covers 9 bases. Sequenced: blood, either unsorted or a sorted T cell fraction (not recorded which). This receptor was identified in a human donor who was either an allogeneic HSCT recipient or a stem cell or donor lymphocyte infusion donor (not recorded which). It is not recorded whose cells these are; they may come from a transplant donor. The CDR3 nucleotides read TGTGCCTGCAGAGGACTAGCGAAAGCAGATACGCAGTATTTT. It specifies CACRGLAKADTQYF.